The clone carrying this TCR beta chain occurred once. The data originate from a study of blood T cell repertoires in COVID-19. Measured with immunoSEQ multiplex PCR; TCRdb has only the in-frame clones, and not every one. Here the sample spans roughly 380,000 clones, around nine tenths being singletons. The CDR3 loop spans 21 amino acids. J was trimmed by 5 bases and V by 0 bases; bases with no gene match: 19. The germline V gene encodes CDR1 LGHDT and CDR2 YNNKEL (reference sequence). The chain carries TRBV3-1 (or the pseudogene TRBV3-2) and TRBJ2-1; 10 positions match TRBD2. The sequenced sample was peripheral blood. The receptor was isolated from a woman aged 40 to 55 with COVID-19, enrolled during active disease. CDR3 sequence: CASSQENYSPTRGTSDNEQFF. For the CDR3, the DNA is TGTGCCAGCAGCCAAGAAAATTATTCGCCCACCCGGGGGACTAGCGACAATGAGCAGTTCTTC.